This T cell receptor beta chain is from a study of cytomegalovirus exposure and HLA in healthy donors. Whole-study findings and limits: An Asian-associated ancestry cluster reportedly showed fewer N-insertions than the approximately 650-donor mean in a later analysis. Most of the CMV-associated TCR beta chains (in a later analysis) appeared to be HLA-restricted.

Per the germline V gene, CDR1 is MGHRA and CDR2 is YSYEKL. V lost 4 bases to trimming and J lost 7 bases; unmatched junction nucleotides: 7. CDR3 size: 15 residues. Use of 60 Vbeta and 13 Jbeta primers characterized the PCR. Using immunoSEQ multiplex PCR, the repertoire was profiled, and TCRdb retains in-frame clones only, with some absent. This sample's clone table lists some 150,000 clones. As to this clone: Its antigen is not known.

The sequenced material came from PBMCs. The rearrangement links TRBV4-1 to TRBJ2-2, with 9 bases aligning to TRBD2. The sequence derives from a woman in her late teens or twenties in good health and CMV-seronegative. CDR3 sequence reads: CASSPLAGAGGELFF. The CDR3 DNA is TGCGCCAGCAGCCCCTTAGCGGGAGCGGGCGGGGAGCTGTTTTTT.